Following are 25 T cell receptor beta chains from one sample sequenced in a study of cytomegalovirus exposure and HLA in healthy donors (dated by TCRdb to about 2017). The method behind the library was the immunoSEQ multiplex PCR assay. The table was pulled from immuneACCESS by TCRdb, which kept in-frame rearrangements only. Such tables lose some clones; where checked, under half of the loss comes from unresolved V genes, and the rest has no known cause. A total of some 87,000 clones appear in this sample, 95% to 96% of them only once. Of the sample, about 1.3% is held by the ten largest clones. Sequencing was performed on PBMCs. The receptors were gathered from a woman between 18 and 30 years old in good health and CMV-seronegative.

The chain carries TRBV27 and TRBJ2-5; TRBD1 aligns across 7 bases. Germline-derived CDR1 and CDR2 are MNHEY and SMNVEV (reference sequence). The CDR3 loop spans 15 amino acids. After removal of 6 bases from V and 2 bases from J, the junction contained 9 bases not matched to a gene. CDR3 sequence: CASSSTGNRQETQYF. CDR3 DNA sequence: TGTGCCAGCAGCTCGACAGGGAATCGTCAAGAGACCCAGTACTTC.

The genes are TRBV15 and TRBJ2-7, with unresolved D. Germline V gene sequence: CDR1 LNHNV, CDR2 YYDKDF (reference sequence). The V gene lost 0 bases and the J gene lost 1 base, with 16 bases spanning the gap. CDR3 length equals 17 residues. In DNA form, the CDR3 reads TGTGCCACCAGCAGAGATTATCCCAGGATAGGATCCTACGAGCAGTACTTC. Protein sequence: CATSRDYPRIGSYEQYF.

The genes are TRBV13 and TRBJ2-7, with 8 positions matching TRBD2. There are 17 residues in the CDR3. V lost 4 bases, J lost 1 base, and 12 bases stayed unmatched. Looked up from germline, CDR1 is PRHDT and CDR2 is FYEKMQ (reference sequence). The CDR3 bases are TGTGCCAGCAGCTCCCAGATGGGGACTAGGTATTCCTACGAGCAGTACTTC. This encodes CASSSQMGTRYSYEQYF. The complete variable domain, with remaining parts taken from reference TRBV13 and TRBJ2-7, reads AAGVIQSPRHLIKEKRETATLKCYPIPRHDTVYWYQQGPGQDPQFLISFYEKMQSDKGSIPDRFSAQQFSDYHSELNMSSLELGDSALYFCASSSQMGTRYSYEQYFGPGTRLTVT.

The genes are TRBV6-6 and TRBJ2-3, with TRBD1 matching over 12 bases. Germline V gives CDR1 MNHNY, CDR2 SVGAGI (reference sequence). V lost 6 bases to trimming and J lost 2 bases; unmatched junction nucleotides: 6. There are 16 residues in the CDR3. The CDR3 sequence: CASRPRDRGPTDTQYF. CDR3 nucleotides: TGTGCCAGCAGACCACGGGACAGGGGGCCCACAGATACGCAGTATTTT.

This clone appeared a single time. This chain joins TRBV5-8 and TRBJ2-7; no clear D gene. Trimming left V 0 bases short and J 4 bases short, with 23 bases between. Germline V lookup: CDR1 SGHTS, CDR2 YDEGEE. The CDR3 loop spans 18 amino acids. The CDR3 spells CASSLARRQAWFAYEQYF. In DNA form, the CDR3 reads TGTGCCAGCAGCTTGGCCCGTCGGCAGGCCTGGTTTGCTTACGAGCAGTACTTC.

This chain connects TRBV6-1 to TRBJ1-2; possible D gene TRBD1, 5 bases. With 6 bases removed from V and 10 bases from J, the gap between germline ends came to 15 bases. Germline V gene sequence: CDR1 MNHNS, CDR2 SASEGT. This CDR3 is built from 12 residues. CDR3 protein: CASRIQGPPYTF. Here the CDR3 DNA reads TGTGCCAGCAGAATCCAGGGCCCGCCCTACACCTTC.

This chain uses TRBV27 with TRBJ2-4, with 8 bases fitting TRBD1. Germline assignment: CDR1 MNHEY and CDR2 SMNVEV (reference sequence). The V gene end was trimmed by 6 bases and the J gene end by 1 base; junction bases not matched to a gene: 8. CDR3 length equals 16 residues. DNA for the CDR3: TGTGCCAGCAGGTCTCAGGGGGCAGGGGCCAAAAACATTCAGTACTTC. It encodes CASRSQGAGAKNIQYF.

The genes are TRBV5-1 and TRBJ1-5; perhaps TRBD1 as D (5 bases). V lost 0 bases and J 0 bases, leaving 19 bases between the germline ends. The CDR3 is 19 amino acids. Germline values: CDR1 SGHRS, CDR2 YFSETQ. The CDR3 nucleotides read TGCGCCAGCAGCTTGGCCGACATCGAAAGGGGTTATAGCAATCAGCCCCAGCATTTT. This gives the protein CASSLADIERGYSNQPQHF.

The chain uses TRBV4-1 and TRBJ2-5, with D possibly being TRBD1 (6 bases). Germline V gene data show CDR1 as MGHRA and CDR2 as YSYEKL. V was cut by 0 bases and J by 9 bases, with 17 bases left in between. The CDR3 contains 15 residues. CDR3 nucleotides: TGCGCCAGCAGCCAAGAGTCAGGGGCCCACGGGGCCCAGTACTTC. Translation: CASSQESGAHGAQYF.

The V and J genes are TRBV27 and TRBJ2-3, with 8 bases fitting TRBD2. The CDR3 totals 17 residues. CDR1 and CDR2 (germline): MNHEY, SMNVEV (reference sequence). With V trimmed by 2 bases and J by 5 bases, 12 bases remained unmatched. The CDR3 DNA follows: TGTGCCAGCAGTTTAACTAGCGGAGAGGTAGGGGAAGATACGCAGTATTTT. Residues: CASSLTSGEVGEDTQYF.

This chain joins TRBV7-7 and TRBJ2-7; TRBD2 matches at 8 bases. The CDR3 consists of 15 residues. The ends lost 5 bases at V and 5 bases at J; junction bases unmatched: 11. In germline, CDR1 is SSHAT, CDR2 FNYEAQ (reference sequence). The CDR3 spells CASSELSGSRDEQYF. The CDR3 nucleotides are TGTGCCAGCAGCGAACTCAGCGGGAGCCGGGACGAGCAGTACTTC.

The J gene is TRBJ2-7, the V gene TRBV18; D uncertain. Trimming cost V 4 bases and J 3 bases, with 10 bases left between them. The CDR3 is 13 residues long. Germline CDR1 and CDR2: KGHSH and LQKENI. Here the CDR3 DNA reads TGTGCCAGCTCACTTCCCCCAGGCTACGAGCAGTACTTC. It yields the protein CASSLPPGYEQYF.

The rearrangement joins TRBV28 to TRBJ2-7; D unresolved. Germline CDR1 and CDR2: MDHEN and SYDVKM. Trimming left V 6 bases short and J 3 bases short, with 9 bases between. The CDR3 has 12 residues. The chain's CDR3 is CASRAGIYEQYF. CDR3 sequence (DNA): TGTGCCAGCAGGGCAGGAATCTACGAGCAGTACTTC.

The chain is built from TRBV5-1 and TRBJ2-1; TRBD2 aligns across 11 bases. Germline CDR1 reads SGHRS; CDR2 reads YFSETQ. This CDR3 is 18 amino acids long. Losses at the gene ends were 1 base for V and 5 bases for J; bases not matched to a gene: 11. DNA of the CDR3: TGCGCCAGCAGCTTGTACGGGGAGGGGACTAGCGGAAACAATGAGCAGTTCTTC. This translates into CASSLYGEGTSGNNEQFF.

CDR3 nucleotide sequence: TGTGCCAGCTCATTATTCGAGGCCCGAAGCTCCTACAATGAGCAGTTCTTC. Its translation: CASSLFEARSSYNEQFF. The gene calls are TRBV18 and TRBJ2-1, with unresolved D. With 5 bases removed from V and 0 bases from J, the gap between germline ends came to 17 bases. The germline V gene has CDR1 KGHSH and CDR2 LQKENI. The length of the CDR3 is 17 residues.

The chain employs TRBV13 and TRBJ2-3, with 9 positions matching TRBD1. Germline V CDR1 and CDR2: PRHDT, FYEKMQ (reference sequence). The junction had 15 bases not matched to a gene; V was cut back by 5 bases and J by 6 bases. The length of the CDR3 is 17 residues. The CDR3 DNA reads TGTGCCAGCAGCAGCCCCACGGGACAGGGTAAAGGTGATACGCAGTATTTT. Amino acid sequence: CASSSPTGQGKGDTQYF.

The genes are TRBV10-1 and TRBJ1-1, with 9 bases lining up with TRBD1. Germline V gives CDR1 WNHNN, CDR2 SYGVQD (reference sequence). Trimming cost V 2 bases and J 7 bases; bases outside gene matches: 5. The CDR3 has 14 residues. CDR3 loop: CASSEVQGAHEAFF. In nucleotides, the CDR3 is TGCGCCAGCAGTGAGGTACAGGGGGCCCATGAAGCTTTCTTT.

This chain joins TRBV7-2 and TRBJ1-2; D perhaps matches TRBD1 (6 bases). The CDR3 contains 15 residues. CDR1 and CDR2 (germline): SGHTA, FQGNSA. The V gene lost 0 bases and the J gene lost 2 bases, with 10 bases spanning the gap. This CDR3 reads CASSLAGQTNYGYTF. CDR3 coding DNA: TGTGCCAGCAGCTTAGCTGGACAGACCAACTATGGCTACACCTTC. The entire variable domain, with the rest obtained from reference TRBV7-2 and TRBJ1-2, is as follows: GAGVSQSPSNKVTEKGKDVELRCDPISGHTALYWYRQSLGQGLEFLIYFQGNSAPDKSGLPSDRFSAERTGGSVSTLTIQRTQQEDSAVYLCASSLAGQTNYGYTFGSGTRLTVV.

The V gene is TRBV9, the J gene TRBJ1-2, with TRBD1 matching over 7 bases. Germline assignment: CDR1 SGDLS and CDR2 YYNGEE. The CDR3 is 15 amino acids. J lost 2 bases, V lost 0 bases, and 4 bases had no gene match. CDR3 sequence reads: CASSVEKGANYGYTF. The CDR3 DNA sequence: TGTGCCAGCAGCGTAGAAAAGGGGGCAAACTATGGCTACACCTTC.

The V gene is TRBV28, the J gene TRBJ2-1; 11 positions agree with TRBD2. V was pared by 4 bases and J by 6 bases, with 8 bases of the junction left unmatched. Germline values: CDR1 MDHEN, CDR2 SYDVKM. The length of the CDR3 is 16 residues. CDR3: CASSSFSGRDFNEQFF. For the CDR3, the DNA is TGTGCCAGCAGTTCATTTAGCGGGAGGGATTTCAATGAGCAGTTCTTC.

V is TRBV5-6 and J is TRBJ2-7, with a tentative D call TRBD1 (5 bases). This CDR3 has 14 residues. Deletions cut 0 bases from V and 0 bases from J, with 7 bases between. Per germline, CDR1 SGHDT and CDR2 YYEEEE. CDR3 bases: TGTGCCAGCAGCTTGGGACAGAGCTCCTACGAGCAGTACTTC. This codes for CASSLGQSSYEQYF. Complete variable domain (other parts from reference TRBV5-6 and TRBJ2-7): DAGVTQSPTHLIKTRGQQVTLRCSPKSGHDTVSWYQQALGQGPQFIFQYYEEEERQRGNFPDRFSGHQFPNYSSELNVNALLLGDSALYLCASSLGQSSYEQYFGPGTRLTVT.

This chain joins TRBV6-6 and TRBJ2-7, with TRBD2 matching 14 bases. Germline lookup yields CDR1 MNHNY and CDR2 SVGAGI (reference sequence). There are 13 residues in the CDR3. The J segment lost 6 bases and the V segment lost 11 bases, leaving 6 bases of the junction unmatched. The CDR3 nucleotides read TGTGCCTGTGGGACTAGCGGGAGTTTCGAGCAGTACTTC. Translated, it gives CACGTSGSFEQYF.

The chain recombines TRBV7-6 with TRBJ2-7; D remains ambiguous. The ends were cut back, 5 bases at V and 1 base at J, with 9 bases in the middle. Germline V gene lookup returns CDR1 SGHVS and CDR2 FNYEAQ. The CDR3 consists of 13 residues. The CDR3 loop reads CASSTEPSYEQYF. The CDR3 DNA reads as TGTGCCAGCAGCACCGAGCCGTCCTACGAGCAGTACTTC.

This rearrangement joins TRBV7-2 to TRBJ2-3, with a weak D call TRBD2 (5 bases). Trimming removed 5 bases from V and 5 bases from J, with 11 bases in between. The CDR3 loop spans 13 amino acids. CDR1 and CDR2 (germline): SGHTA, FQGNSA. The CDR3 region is CASSPRVRDTQYF. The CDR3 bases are TGTGCCAGCAGCCCGCGGGTCCGAGATACGCAGTATTTT.

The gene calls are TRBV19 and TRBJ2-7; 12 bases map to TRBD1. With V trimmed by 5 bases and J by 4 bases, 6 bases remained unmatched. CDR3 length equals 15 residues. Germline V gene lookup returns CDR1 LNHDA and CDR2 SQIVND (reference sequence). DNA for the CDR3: TGTGCCAGTAGTGGGCCGGGACAGGGGGCTTACGAGCAGTACTTC. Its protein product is CASSGPGQGAYEQYF. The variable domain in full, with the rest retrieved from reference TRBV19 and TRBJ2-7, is DGGITQSPKYLFRKEGQNVTLSCEQNLNHDAMYWYRQDPGQGLRLIYYSQIVNDFQKGDIAEGYSVSREKKESFPLTVTSAQKNPTAFYLCASSGPGQGAYEQYFGPGTRLTVT.